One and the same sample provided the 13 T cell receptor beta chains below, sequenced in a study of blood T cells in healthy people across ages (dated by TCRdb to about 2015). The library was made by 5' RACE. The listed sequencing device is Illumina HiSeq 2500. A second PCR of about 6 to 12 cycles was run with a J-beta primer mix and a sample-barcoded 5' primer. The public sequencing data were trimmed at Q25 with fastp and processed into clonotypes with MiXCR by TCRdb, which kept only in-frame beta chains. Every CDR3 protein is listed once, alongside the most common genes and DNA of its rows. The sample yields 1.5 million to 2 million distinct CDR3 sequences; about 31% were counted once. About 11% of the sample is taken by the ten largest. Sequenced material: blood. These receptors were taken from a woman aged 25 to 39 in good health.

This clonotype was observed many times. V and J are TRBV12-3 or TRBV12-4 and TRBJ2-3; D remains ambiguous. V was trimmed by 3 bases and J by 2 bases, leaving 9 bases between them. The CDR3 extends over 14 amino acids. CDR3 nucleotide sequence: TGTGCCAGCAGTTTCAACCCGACCACAGATACGCAGTATTTT. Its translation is CASSFNPTTDTQYF.

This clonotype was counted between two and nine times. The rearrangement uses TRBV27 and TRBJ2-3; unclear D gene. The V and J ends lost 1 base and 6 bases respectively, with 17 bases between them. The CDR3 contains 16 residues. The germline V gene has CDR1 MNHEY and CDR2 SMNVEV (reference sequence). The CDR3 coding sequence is TGTGCCAGCAGTTTATATGGCAGGTCCCTTAGCGATACGCAGTATTTT. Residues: CASSLYGRSLSDTQYF.

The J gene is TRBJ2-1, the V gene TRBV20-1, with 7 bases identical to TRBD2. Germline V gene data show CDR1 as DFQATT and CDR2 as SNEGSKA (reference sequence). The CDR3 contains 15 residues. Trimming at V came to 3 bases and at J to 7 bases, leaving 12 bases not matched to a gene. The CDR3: CSARVSLADRNEQFF. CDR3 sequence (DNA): TGCAGTGCTAGGGTCAGCCTAGCGGATAGGAATGAGCAGTTCTTC.

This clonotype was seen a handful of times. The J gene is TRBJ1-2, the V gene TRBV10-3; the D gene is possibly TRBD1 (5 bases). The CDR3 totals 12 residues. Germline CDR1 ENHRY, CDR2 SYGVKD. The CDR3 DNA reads TGTGTGAGCGGGGCAGCCACTTATGGCTACACCTTC. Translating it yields CVSGAATYGYTF.

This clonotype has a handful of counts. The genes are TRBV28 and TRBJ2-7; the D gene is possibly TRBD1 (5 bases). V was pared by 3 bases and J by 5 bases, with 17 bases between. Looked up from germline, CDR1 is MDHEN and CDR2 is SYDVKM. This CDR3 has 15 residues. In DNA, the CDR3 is TGTGCCAGCAGTTTTGGGGCCCTTTCTATAAACGAGCAGTACTTC. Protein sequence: CASSFGALSINEQYF.

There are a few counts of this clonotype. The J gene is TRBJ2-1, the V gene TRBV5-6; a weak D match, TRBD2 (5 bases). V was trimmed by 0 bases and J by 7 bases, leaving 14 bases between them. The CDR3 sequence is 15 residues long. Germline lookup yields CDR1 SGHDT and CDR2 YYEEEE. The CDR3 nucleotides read TGTGCCAGCAGCTTGGTTAGGTTGAGGGCGAATGAGCAGTTCTTC. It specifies CASSLVRLRANEQFF.

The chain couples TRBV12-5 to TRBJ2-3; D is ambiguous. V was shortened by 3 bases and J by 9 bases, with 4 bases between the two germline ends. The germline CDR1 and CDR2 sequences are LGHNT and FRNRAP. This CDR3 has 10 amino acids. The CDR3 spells CASGFSTQYF. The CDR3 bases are TGTGCTAGTGGTTTCTCCACGCAGTATTTT.

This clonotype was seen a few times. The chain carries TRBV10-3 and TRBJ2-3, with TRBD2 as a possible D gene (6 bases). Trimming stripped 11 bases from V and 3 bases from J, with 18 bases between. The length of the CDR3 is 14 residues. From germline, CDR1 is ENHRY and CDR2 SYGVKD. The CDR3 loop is CAVQLGGVTDTQYF. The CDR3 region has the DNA TGTGCCGTCCAACTAGGCGGGGTGACAGATACGCAGTATTTT.

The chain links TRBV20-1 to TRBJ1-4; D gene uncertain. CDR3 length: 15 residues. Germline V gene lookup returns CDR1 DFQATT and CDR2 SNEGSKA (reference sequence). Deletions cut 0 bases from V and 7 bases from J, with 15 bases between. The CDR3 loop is CSARDGAVTSEKLFF. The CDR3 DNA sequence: TGCAGTGCTAGAGATGGAGCAGTGACCTCTGAAAAACTGTTTTTT.

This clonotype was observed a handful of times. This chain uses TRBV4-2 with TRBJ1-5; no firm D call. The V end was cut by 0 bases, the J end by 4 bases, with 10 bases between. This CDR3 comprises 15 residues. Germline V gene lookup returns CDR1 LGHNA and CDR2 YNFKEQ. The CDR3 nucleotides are TGTGCCAGCAGCCAAGACCGGGTCTCAAATCAGCCCCAGCATTTT. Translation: CASSQDRVSNQPQHF.

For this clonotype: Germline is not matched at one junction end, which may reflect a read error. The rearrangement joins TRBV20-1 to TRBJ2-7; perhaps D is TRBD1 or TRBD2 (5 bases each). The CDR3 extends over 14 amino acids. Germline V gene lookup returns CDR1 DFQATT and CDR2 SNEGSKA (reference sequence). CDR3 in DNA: TGCAGTGCCCAATCGCGCCGGGGCGGGTACGGGCAGTACTTC. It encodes CSAQSRRGGYGQYF.

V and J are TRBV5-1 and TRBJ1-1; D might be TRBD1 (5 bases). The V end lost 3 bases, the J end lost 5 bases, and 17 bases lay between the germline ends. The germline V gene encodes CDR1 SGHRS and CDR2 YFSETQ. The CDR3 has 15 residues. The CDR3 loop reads CASSSPGLGKTEAFF. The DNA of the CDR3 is TGCGCCAGCAGCTCACCGGGACTCGGTAAGACTGAAGCTTTCTTT.

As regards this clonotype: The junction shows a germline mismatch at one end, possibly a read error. The DNA for the CDR3 is TGCAGTACTAGAGATTGGGGCGGGAGAACGGGAGATACGCAGTATTTT. This gives the protein CSTRDWGGRTGDTQYF. This rearrangement joins TRBV20-1 to TRBJ2-3; 7 nucleotides agree with TRBD2. The CDR3 consists of 16 residues. Germline V CDR1 and CDR2: DFQATT, SNEGSKA (reference sequence).